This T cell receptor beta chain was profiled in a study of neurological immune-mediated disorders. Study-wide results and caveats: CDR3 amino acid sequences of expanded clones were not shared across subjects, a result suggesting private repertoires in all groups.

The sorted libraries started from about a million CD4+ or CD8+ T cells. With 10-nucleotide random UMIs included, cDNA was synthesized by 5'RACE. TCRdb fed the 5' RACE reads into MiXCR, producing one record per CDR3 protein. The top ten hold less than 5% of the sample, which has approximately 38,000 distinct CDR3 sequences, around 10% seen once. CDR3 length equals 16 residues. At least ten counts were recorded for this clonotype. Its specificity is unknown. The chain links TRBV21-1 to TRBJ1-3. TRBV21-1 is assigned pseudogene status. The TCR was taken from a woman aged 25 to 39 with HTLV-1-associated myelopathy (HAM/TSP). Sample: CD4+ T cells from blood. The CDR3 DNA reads TGTGCCAGCAGCAAAGAAGGACTGAACTCTGGAAACACCATATATTTT. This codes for CASSKEGLNSGNTIYF.